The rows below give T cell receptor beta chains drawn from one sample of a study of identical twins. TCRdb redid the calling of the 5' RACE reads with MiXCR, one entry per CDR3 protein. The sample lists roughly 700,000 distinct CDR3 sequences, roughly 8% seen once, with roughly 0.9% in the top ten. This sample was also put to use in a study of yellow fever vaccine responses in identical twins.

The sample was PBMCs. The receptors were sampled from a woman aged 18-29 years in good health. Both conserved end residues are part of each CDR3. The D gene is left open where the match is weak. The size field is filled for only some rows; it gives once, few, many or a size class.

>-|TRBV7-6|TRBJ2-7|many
CASSYRDGEQYF
TGTGCCAGCAGCTACCGGGACGGCGAGCAGTACTTC
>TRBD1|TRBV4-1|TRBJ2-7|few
CASSLAPGTGGEQYF
TGCGCCAGCAGCCTCGCTCCTGGGACAGGGGGAGAGCAGTACTTC
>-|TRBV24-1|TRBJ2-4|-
CATSDPGGGKNIQYF
TGTGCCACCAGTGACCCTGGAGGGGGCAAAAACATTCAGTACTTC
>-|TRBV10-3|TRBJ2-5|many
CAISPGLQQETQYF
TGTGCCATCAGCCCGGGACTGCAACAAGAGACCCAGTACTTC
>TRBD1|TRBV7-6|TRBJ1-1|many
CASSLGEGAAEAFF
TGTGCCAGCAGCTTAGGAGAGGGGGCGGCGGAAGCTTTCTTT
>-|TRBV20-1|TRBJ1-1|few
CSGSGGGNTEAFF
TGCAGTGGCTCGGGAGGGGGGAACACTGAAGCTTTCTTT
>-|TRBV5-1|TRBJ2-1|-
CASSLLPGLNEQFF
TGCGCCAGCAGCCTGTTGCCTGGGTTGAATGAGCAGTTCTTC
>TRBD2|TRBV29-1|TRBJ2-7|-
CSGLAGVNEQYF
TGCAGCGGACTAGCGGGAGTGAACGAGCAGTACTTC
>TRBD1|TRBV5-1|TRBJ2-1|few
CASSGPGQGVSYNEQFF
TGCGCCAGCAGCGGTCCCGGCCAGGGGGTCTCCTACAATGAGCAGTTCTTC
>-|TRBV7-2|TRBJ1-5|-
CASSTPGVRGQPQHF
TGTGCCAGCAGCACGCCCGGGGTCCGGGGTCAGCCCCAGCATTTT
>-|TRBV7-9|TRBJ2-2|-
CASSLKGDTTGELFF
TGTGCCAGCAGTCTTAAGGGAGACACTACCGGGGAGCTGTTTTTT
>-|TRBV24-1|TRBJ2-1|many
CATSGGLYNEQFF
TGTGCCACCAGTGGAGGTCTTTACAATGAGCAGTTCTTC
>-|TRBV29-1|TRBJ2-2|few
CSVDLGRRPGELFF
TGCAGCGTTGATCTCGGTCGGAGGCCCGGGGAGCTGTTTTTT
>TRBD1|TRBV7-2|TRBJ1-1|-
CASSVRDRGNTEAFF
TGTGCCAGCAGCGTCCGGGACAGGGGGAACACTGAAGCTTTCTTT
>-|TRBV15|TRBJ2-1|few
CATSRGVAALNEQFF
TGTGCCACCAGCAGAGGGGTAGCGGCCCTAAATGAGCAGTTCTTC
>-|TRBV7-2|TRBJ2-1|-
CASSVRETPGAQFF
TGTGCCAGCAGCGTACGTGAAACCCCAGGTGCGCAGTTCTTC
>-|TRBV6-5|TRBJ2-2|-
CASSSDGANTGELFF
TGTGCCAGCAGTTCGGACGGCGCGAACACCGGGGAGCTGTTTTTT
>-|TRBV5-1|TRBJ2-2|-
CASSLDGGGGNTGELFF
TGCGCCAGCAGCTTGGACGGCGGGGGCGGGAACACCGGGGAGCTGTTTTTT
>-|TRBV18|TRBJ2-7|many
CASSPRSSYEQYF
TGTGCCAGCTCACCACGAAGCTCCTACGAGCAGTACTTC
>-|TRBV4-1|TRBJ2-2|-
CASSHGGQSNTGELFF
TGCGCCAGCAGCCACGGAGGACAATCGAACACCGGGGAGCTGTTTTTT
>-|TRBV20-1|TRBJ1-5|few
CSAPRGGGNQPQHF
TGCAGTGCCCCACGGGGGGGAGGCAATCAGCCCCAGCATTTT
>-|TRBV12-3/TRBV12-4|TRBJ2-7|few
CASRPGAKSSYEQYF
TGTGCCAGCAGACCAGGAGCGAAGAGCTCCTACGAGCAGTACTTC